One and the same sample provided the 19 T cell receptor beta chains below, sequenced in a study of cytomegalovirus exposure and HLA in healthy donors. It was with 60 Vbeta and 13 Jbeta primers that the PCR ran. Data came from immunoSEQ multiplex PCR; TCRdb stores just in-frame clones and leaves some out. The sample has some 190,000 clones, more than 60% seen once. The specimen sequenced was PBMCs. These receptors all come from a man aged 18 to 29 in good health and CMV-seronegative.

The chain has TRBV4-1 and TRBJ2-7; the D gene is possibly TRBD2 (6 bases). V was clipped by 2 bases and J by 7 bases, with 12 bases between them. The CDR3 loop spans 13 amino acids. Per the germline V gene, CDR1 is MGHRA and CDR2 is YSYEKL. The CDR3 sequence: CASSQYSGGEQYF. CDR3 DNA sequence: TGCGCCAGCAGCCAATACTCCGGAGGGGAGCAGTACTTC.

The chain combines TRBV19 with TRBJ2-2; 7 bases are shared with TRBD1. The V segment lost 5 bases and the J segment 9 bases; nucleotides outside the gene matches: 9. The germline gives CDR1 LNHDA, CDR2 SQIVND (reference sequence). The CDR3 loop spans 14 amino acids. The CDR3 protein is CASSYRDSRRELFF. For the CDR3, the DNA is TGTGCCAGTAGTTACCGGGACAGCCGTCGGGAGCTGTTTTTT. The whole variable domain, remainder taken from reference TRBV19 and TRBJ2-2, is DGGITQSPKYLFRKEGQNVTLSCEQNLNHDAMYWYRQDPGQGLRLIYYSQIVNDFQKGDIAEGYSVSREKKESFPLTVTSAQKNPTAFYLCASSYRDSRRELFFGEGSRLTVL.

This sequence joins TRBV2 and TRBJ2-4; tentatively, D is TRBD1 (5 bases). The V end lost 3 bases, the J end lost 0 bases, and 9 bases lay between the germline ends. From germline, CDR1 is SNHLY and CDR2 FYNNEI. The CDR3 totals 15 residues. The DNA of the CDR3 is TGTGCCAGCAGTGATCGGCAGGGAGCCAAAAACATTCAGTACTTC. It is translated as CASSDRQGAKNIQYF.

This chain uses TRBV11-2 with TRBJ1-2; a possible D gene is TRBD1 (5 bases). V was clipped by 8 bases and J by 2 bases, with 12 bases between them. Germline CDR1 SGHAT, CDR2 FQNNGV. The CDR3 is 13 amino acids. The CDR3 sequence: CASGLQVNYGYTF. The CDR3 DNA reads TGTGCCAGCGGACTACAGGTGAACTATGGCTACACCTTC.

The rearrangement links TRBV2 to TRBJ2-1; 11 bases align to TRBD1. Germline-derived CDR1 and CDR2 are SNHLY and FYNNEI. The CDR3 is 18 amino acids. V lost 3 bases to trimming and J lost 4 bases; unmatched junction nucleotides: 11. As DNA, the CDR3 is TGTGCCAGCAGTGAGCAGGACAGGGGGCTTGCTAGTTACAATGAGCAGTTCTTC. Protein: CASSEQDRGLASYNEQFF.

This clone was observed once. The chain has TRBV6-5 and TRBJ1-2, with 7 bases aligning to TRBD1. With 6 bases clipped from V and 8 bases from J, the junction kept 12 bases outside the gene matches. The CDR3 spans 14 residues. Germline V gives CDR1 MNHEY, CDR2 SVGAGI. This CDR3 reads CASRGGNTQGGYTF. Here the CDR3 DNA reads TGTGCCAGCAGGGGAGGCAACACACAGGGGGGCTACACCTTC.

In its sample, this clone was seen a few times. This chain connects TRBV30 to TRBJ1-6; no clear D gene. Germline V lookup: CDR1 GTSNPN, CDR2 SVGIG (reference sequence). Trimming stripped 4 bases from V and 10 bases from J, with 14 bases between. This CDR3 comprises 13 residues. CDR3 in amino acids: CAWTRNSYSPLHF. CDR3 bases: TGTGCCTGGACCCGCAACTCGTACTCACCCCTCCACTTT. The whole variable domain, filled in from reference TRBV30 and TRBJ1-6, reads SQTIHQWPATLVQPVGSPLSLECTVEGTSNPNLYWYRQAAGRGLQLLFYSVGIGQISSEVPQNLSASRPQDRQFILSSKKLLLSDSGFYLCAWTRNSYSPLHFGNGTRLTVT.

The rearrangement uses TRBV6-5 and TRBJ1-2; D possibly corresponds to TRBD1 (6 bases). Trimming pared 7 bases from V and 6 bases from J, leaving 15 bases between. CDR3 length: 13 residues. The germline CDR1 and CDR2 sequences are MNHEY and SVGAGI. CDR3 residues: CASNGERGNGYTF. The DNA of the CDR3 is TGTGCCAGCAACGGGGAGAGGGGGAATGGCTACACCTTC.

The gene calls are TRBV9 and TRBJ1-2; D gene ambiguous. CDR3 length: 14 residues. V was pared by 0 bases and J by 0 bases, with 6 bases between. Germline lookup yields CDR1 SGDLS and CDR2 YYNGEE. This CDR3 is CASSVGRANYGYTF. The CDR3 DNA is TGTGCCAGCAGCGTAGGTAGAGCTAACTATGGCTACACCTTC.

For the CDR3, the DNA is TGTGCCAGCAGCCCCACGGGGAGTTACACCTTC. Residues: CASSPTGSYTF. The V call is TRBV16, the J call TRBJ1-2; no reliable D call. Germline lookup yields CDR1 KGHSY and CDR2 FQNENV. This CDR3 has 11 residues. Trimming stripped 4 bases from V and 11 bases from J, with 11 bases between. Full variable domain (remainder filled in from reference TRBV16 and TRBJ1-2): GEEVAQTPKHLVRGEGQKAKLYCAPIKGHSYVFWYQQVLKNEFKFLISFQNENVFDETGMPKERFSAKCLPNSPCSLEIQATKLEDSAVYFCASSPTGSYTFGSGTRLTVV.

On this clone itself: At one boundary the junction diverges from the germline segment, which might be a read error. This chain links TRBV29-1 with TRBJ2-7, with D possibly being TRBD2 (5 bases). This CDR3 is built from 14 residues. Germline CDR1 reads SQVTM; CDR2 reads ANQGSEA. CDR3 sequence reads: CSVEDPRTGDERYF. The CDR3 DNA is TGCAGCGTTGAAGACCCGAGGACTGGCGACGAGCGGTACTTC.

This clone has just one count. The CDR3 region is CASSLSSGDGYTF. CDR3 bases: TGTGCCAGCAGCCTCTCTTCCGGGGATGGCTACACCTTC. V usage is TRBV7-3 and J usage is TRBJ1-2; D remains ambiguous. Germline loops: CDR1 SGHTA, CDR2 FQGTGA. The CDR3 sequence is 13 residues long. Trimming removed 5 bases at V and 6 bases at J, with 13 bases between.

A few counts support this clone. The V call is TRBV6-6, the J call TRBJ2-7, with 9 nucleotides matching TRBD2. The germline gives CDR1 MNHNY, CDR2 SVGAGI (reference sequence). This CDR3 has 13 residues. V lost 6 bases, J lost 3 bases, and 3 bases stayed unmatched. The chain's CDR3 is CASSGTSIYEQYF. The DNA for the CDR3 is TGTGCCAGCAGCGGGACTAGCATCTACGAGCAGTACTTC.

V gene TRBV7-9 combines with J gene TRBJ1-5; the match to TRBD1 covers 7 bases. Germline CDR1 reads SEHNR; CDR2 reads FQNEAQ (reference sequence). CDR3 length: 15 amino acids. V dropped 1 base and J dropped 4; count of bases not matched to a gene: 4. CDR3 sequence reads: CASSLGDSPNQPQHF. The CDR3 DNA reads TGTGCCAGCAGCTTAGGGGACAGCCCAAATCAGCCCCAGCATTTT.

V and J are TRBV4-3 and TRBJ1-4; tentative D call: TRBD1 (6 bases). Trimming shortened V by 0 bases and J by 5 bases, and 19 bases separated the two germline ends. The CDR3 has 18 residues. Germline V CDR1 and CDR2: LGHNA, YSLEER. The CDR3 coding sequence is TGCGCCAGCAGCCAAGATAGCGCTGGCGGGGGGCGAAATGAAAAACTGTTTTTT. It translates to CASSQDSAGGGRNEKLFF.

This sequence joins TRBV7-9 and TRBJ2-5; the D gene is possibly TRBD2 (7 bases). The CDR3 consists of 16 residues. Germline CDR1 and CDR2: SEHNR and FQNEAQ (reference sequence). Trimming stripped 4 bases from V and 5 bases from J, with 20 bases between. As DNA, the CDR3 is TGTGCCAGCAGCTCCAGCTCGGGGGGCGCCTGGGAGACCCAGTACTTC. This encodes CASSSSSGGAWETQYF.

This clone was detected only once. The rearrangement uses TRBV5-1 and TRBJ2-2; no clear D. The CDR3 runs to 16 residues. Trimming shortened V by 0 bases and J by 4 bases, and 13 bases separated the two germline ends. The germline V gene encodes CDR1 SGHRS and CDR2 YFSETQ. In DNA form, the CDR3 reads TGCGCCAGCAGCTTGGTCGGCACAGTCGGCACCGGGGAGCTGTTTTTT. It is translated as CASSLVGTVGTGELFF.

This clone was observed a handful of times. The chain is built from TRBV2 and TRBJ2-3, with a weak D call TRBD1 (5 bases). V was clipped by 0 bases and J by 0 bases, with 7 bases between them. This CDR3 spans 15 amino acids. CDR1 SNHLY and CDR2 FYNNEI come from the germline V gene. CDR3 protein: CASSEAGVSTDTQYF. The CDR3 DNA sequence: TGTGCCAGCAGTGAAGCAGGGGTTAGCACAGATACGCAGTATTTT.

For the CDR3, the DNA is TGCAGCGTTGGACAGGGTCTTTCGGATGGCTACACCTTC. Encoded protein: CSVGQGLSDGYTF. The genes are TRBV29-1 and TRBJ1-2; 7 positions match TRBD1. Germline assignment: CDR1 SQVTM and CDR2 ANQGSEA. CDR3 length equals 13 residues. J gave up 6 bases and V 4 bases, and 8 bases lay outside the gene matches.